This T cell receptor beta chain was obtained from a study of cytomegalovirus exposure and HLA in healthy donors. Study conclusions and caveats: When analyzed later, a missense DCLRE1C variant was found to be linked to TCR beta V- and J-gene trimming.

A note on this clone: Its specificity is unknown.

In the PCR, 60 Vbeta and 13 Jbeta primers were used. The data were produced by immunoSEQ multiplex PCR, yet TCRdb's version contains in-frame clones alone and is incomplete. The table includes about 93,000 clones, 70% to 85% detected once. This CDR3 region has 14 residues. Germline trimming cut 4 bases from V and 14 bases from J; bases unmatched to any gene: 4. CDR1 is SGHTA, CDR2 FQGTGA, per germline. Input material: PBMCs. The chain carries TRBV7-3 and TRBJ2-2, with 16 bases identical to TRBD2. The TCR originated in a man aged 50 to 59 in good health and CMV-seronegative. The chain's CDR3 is CASSSGTSGRALFF. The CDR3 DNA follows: TGTGCCAGCAGCTCAGGGACTAGCGGGAGGGCCCTGTTTTTT.